These 14 T cell receptor beta chains came from one sample sequenced in a study of T cell repertoires in cytomegalovirus infection. TCRdb called the reads again in MiXCR, with one record for every CDR3 protein. The sample holds 900,000 to 950,000 distinct CDR3 sequences; roughly 31% are singletons and the top ten take roughly an eighth. For these TCRs, the target antigens are not known. Sample: cultured CD8+ T cells from PBMCs, taken from culture after CMV antigen stimulation. The receptors shown here come from a human donor in good health (CMV status not recorded). Some clones in this sample may be carry-over from other donors' samples.

This sequence joins TRBV7-2 and TRBJ1-2; 8 bases fit TRBD1. CDR3 length: 15 residues. The germline V gene has CDR1 SGHTA and CDR2 FQGNSA. With V trimmed by 8 bases and J by 8 bases, 16 bases remained unmatched. The CDR3 bases are TGTGCCAGCCCAGCTTTGGGCAGGGGGCAAAGAGGCTACACCTTC. Its translation: CASPALGRGQRGYTF.

This clonotype was counted at least ten times. The V gene is TRBV4-1, the J gene TRBJ2-3, with 10 nucleotides matching TRBD2. Unmatched junction bases numbered 3, after V lost 1 base and J lost 5 bases. Germline V gives CDR1 MGHRA, CDR2 YSYEKL. The CDR3 covers 15 residues. The CDR3 region has the DNA TGCGCCAGCAGCCAAGGATTAGCGGGGGGAGATACGCAGTATTTT. Translated, it gives CASSQGLAGGDTQYF.

The chain recombines TRBV6-6 with TRBJ1-5; possibly TRBD1 for D (6 bases). V shed 5 bases and J shed 7 bases, with 15 bases lying between them. Germline-derived CDR1 and CDR2 are MNHNY and SVGAGI (reference sequence). The CDR3 sequence is 14 residues long. The CDR3 protein is CASSPIQGSQPQHF. The CDR3 nucleotides read TGTGCCAGCAGTCCTATACAGGGAAGCCAGCCCCAGCATTTT.

The gene calls are TRBV7-9 and TRBJ1-5, with 7 bases matching TRBD1. The V gene end was trimmed by 5 bases and the J gene end by 10 bases; junction bases not matched to a gene: 5. The CDR3 is 12 residues long. CDR1 and CDR2 from the germline V gene are SEHNR and FQNEAQ (reference sequence). CDR3 coding DNA: TGTGCCAGCAGCCGACAGGGTAACCCCCAGCATTTT. Translating it yields CASSRQGNPQHF.

This sequence joins TRBV4-3 and TRBJ2-1, with 10 bases that match TRBD1. The CDR3 covers 13 residues. J gave up 8 bases and V 8 bases, and 6 bases lay outside the gene matches. The germline gives CDR1 LGHNA, CDR2 YSLEER. The CDR3 DNA sequence: TGCGCCAGCCGGGACAGGGGTAATGATGAGCAGTTCTTC. It yields the protein CASRDRGNDEQFF.

The V and J genes are TRBV18 and TRBJ1-4; D gene ambiguous. V was shortened by 3 bases and J by 4 bases, with 9 bases between the two germline ends. Germline V gene sequence: CDR1 KGHSH, CDR2 LQKENI. This CDR3 is built from 14 residues. The CDR3 bases are TGTGCCAGCTCACCCGCGATCTATAATGAAAAACTGTTTTTT. Translated, it gives CASSPAIYNEKLFF.

The chain links TRBV7-8 to TRBJ2-1; D call uncertain. Germline assignment: CDR1 SGHVS and CDR2 FQNEAQ. Trimming cost V 3 bases and J 0 bases, with 18 bases left between them. The length of the CDR3 is 18 residues. This chain's CDR3 is CASSFPERAGRSYNEQFF. The CDR3 DNA follows: TGTGCCAGCAGCTTTCCAGAAAGAGCAGGCCGCTCCTACAATGAGCAGTTCTTC.

This chain links TRBV5-6 with TRBJ2-5, with 12 positions matching TRBD2. J was trimmed by 2 bases and V by 0 bases; bases with no gene match: 11. The germline gives CDR1 SGHDT, CDR2 YYEEEE. CDR3 length: 19 residues. In DNA, the CDR3 is TGTGCCAGCAGCTTGGTTACTAGCGGGGGGATGCTCGGACAAGAGACCCAGTACTTC. This encodes CASSLVTSGGMLGQETQYF.

This clonotype appeared a few times. The genes are TRBV12-3 or TRBV12-4 and TRBJ2-1, with TRBD1 identical over 7 bases. The CDR3 is made up of 16 amino acids. Germline trimming cut 6 bases from V and 3 bases from J; bases unmatched to any gene: 11. The CDR3 reads CASRGSQGSVYNEQFF. Here the CDR3 DNA reads TGTGCCAGCAGGGGCTCACAGGGGTCAGTCTACAATGAGCAGTTCTTC.

As regards this clonotype: One end of the junction is discordant with germline, which a read error may explain. This chain links TRBV7-9 with TRBJ1-2; 7 bases fit TRBD1. CDR1 and CDR2 from the germline V gene are SEHNR and FQNEAQ (reference sequence). CDR3 length: 14 residues. The CDR3 sequence is CPSTIGTAFYGYTF. As DNA, the CDR3 is TGTCCCAGCACCATAGGGACAGCTTTCTATGGCTACACCTTC. Full variable domain (outside the CDR3, taken from reference TRBV7-9 and TRBJ1-2): DTGVSQNPRHKITKRGQNVTFRCDPISEHNRLYWYRQTLGQGPEFLTYFQNEAQLEKSRLLSDRFSAERPKGSFSTLEIQRTEQGDSAMYLCPSTIGTAFYGYTFGSGTRLTVV.

V is TRBV14 and J is TRBJ1-2; TRBD1 matches at 7 bases. Per germline, CDR1 SGHDN and CDR2 FVKESK. The CDR3 covers 16 residues. Losses at the gene ends were 1 base for V and 2 bases for J; bases not matched to a gene: 7. CDR3 in DNA: TGTGCCAGCAGCCAAGTTACAGGGGTTCCGAACTATGGCTACACCTTC. Its translation: CASSQVTGVPNYGYTF.

This clonotype has only a few counts. V and J are TRBV9 and TRBJ2-7; the D gene is possibly TRBD2 (5 bases). This CDR3 spans 15 amino acids. V was clipped by 0 bases and J by 0 bases, with 10 bases between them. In germline, CDR1 is SGDLS, CDR2 YYNGEE. This CDR3 reads CASSVATGSSYEQYF. For the CDR3, the DNA is TGTGCCAGCAGCGTAGCGACGGGGAGCTCCTACGAGCAGTACTTC.

J is TRBJ2-6 and V is TRBV20-1, with TRBD2 as a possible D gene (6 bases). CDR3 length equals 17 residues. The germline V gene encodes CDR1 DFQATT and CDR2 SNEGSKA (reference sequence). The V end lost 0 bases, the J end lost 0 bases, and 12 bases lay between the germline ends. For the CDR3, the DNA is TGCAGTGCTAGAGACAGCGGGTCATTCTCTGGGGCCAACGTCCTGACTTTC. This codes for CSARDSGSFSGANVLTF.

This chain links TRBV6-5 with TRBJ1-1; D gene uncertain. V was clipped by 2 bases and J by 3 bases, with 7 bases between them. This CDR3 comprises 13 residues. Per germline, CDR1 MNHEY and CDR2 SVGAGI. The CDR3 bases are TGTGCCAGCAGTTACGAGCGACACACTGAAGCTTTCTTT. This sequence encodes CASSYERHTEAFF.